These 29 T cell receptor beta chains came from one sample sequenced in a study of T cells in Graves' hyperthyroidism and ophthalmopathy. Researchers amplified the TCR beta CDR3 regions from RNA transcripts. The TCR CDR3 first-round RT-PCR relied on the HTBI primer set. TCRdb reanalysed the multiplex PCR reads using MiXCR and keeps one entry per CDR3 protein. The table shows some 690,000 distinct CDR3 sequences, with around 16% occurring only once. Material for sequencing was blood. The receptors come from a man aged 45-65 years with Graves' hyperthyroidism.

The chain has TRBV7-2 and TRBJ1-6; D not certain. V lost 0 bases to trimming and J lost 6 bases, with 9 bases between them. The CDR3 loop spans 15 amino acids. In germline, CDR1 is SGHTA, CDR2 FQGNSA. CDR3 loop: CASSLARSGNSPLHF. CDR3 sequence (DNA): TGTGCCAGCAGCTTAGCACGGTCCGGTAATTCACCCCTCCACTTT.

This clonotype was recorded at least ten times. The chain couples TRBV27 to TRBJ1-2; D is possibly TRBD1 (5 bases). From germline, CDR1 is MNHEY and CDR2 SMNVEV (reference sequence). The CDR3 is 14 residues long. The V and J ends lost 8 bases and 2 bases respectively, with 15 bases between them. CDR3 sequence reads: CASSHRRDNYGYTF. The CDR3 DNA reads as TGTGCCAGCTCACACCGCCGGGACAACTATGGCTACACCTTC.

CDR3 amino acids: CSARARISNQPQHF. CDR3 coding DNA: TGCAGTGCTAGAGCCCGGATTAGCAATCAGCCCCAGCATTTT. The chain joins TRBV20-1 to TRBJ1-5; D gene ambiguous. Trimming shortened V by 1 base and J by 0 bases, and 7 bases separated the two germline ends. Germline CDR1 reads DFQATT; CDR2 reads SNEGSKA (reference sequence). The CDR3 spans 14 residues.

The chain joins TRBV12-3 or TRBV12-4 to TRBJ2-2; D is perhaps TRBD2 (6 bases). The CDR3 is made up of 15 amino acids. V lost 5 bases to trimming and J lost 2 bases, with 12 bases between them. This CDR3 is CASSPSGCNTGELFF. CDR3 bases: TGTGCCAGCAGTCCGAGCGGGTGCAACACCGGGGAGCTGTTTTTT.

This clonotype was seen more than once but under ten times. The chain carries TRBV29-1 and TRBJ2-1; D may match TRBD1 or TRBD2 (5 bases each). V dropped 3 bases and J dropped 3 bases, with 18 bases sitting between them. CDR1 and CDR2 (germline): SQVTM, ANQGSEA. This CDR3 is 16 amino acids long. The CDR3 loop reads CSVEPSEEGHYNEQFF. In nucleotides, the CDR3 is TGCAGCGTTGAGCCAAGTGAAGAGGGGCACTACAATGAGCAGTTCTTC.

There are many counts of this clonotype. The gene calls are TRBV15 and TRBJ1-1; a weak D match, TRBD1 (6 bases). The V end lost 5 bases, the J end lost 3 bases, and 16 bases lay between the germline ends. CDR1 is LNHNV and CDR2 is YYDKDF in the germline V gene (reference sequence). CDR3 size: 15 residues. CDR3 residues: CATSPRTPGDTEAFF. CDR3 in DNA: TGTGCCACCAGCCCTCGCACACCAGGGGACACTGAAGCTTTCTTT.

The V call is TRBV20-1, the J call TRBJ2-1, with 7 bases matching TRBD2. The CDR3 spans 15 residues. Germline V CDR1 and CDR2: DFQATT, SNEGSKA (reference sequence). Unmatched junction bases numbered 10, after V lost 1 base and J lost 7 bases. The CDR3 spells CSARVGLAGLNEQFF. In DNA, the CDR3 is TGCAGTGCTAGAGTAGGCTTAGCGGGCTTGAATGAGCAGTTCTTC.

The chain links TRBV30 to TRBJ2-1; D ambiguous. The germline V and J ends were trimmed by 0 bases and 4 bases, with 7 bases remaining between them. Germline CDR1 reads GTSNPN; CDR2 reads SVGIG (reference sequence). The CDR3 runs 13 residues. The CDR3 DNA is TGTGCCTGGAGTGTATTCAGATACAATGAGCAGTTCTTC. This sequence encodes CAWSVFRYNEQFF.

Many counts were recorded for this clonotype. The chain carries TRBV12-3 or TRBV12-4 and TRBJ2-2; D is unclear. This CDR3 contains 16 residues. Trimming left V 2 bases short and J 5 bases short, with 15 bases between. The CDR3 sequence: CASSLPNTRRTGELFF. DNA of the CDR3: TGTGCCAGCAGTTTACCGAACACCCGGCGGACCGGGGAGCTGTTTTTT.

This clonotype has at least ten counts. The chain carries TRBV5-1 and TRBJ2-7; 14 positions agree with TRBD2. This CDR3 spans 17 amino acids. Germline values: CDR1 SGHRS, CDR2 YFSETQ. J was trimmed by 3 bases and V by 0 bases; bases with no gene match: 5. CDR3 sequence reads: CASSLEGTSGRYYEQYF. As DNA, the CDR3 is TGCGCCAGCAGCTTGGAGGGGACTAGCGGGAGATACTACGAGCAGTACTTC.

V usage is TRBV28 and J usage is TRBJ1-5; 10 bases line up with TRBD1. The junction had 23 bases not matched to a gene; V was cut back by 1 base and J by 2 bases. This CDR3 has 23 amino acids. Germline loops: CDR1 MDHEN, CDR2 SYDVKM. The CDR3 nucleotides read TGTGCCAGCAGTTTATTTGTCGGCCACTCGGGACAGGGGACCTTAGTTGGCAATCAGCCCCAGCATTTT. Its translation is CASSLFVGHSGQGTLVGNQPQHF.

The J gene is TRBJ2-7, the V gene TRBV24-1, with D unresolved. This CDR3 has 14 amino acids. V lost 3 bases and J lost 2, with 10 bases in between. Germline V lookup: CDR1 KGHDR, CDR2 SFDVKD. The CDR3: CATSDPRRPYEQYF. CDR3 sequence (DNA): TGTGCCACCAGTGATCCCCGAAGGCCCTACGAGCAGTACTTC.

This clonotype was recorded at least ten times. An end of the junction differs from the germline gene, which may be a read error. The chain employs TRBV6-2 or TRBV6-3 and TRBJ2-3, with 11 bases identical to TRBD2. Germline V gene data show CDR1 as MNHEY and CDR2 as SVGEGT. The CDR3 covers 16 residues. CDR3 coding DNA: TGTGTCAGCAGTTACCCACTAGCGGGAGTTCTAGATACGCAGTATTTT. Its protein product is CVSSYPLAGVLDTQYF.

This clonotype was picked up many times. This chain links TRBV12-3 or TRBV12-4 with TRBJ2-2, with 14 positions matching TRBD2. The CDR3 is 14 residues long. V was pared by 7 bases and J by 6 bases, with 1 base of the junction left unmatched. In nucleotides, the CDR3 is TGTGCCAGCACGACTAGCGGGAGGGCCGGGGAGCTGTTTTTT. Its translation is CASTTSGRAGELFF.

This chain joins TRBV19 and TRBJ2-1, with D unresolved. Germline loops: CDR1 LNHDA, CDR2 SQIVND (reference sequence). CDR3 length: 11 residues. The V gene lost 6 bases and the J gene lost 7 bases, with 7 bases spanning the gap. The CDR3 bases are TGTGCCAGTAGGATCTCGAATGAGCAGTTCTTC. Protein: CASRISNEQFF.

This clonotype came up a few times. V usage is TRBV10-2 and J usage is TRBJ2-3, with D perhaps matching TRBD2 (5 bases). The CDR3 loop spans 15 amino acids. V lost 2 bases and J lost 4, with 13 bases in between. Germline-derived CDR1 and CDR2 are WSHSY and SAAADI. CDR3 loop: CASSEERPLADTQYF. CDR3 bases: TGCGCCAGCAGTGAGGAGCGGCCCTTGGCAGATACGCAGTATTTT.

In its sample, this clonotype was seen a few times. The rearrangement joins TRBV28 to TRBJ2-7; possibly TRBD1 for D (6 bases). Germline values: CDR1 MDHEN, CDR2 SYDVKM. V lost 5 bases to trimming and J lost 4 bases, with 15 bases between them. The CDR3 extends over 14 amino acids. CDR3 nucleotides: TGTGCCAGCAGTGAAAGGGACACTCAGTACGAGCAGTACTTC. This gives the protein CASSERDTQYEQYF.

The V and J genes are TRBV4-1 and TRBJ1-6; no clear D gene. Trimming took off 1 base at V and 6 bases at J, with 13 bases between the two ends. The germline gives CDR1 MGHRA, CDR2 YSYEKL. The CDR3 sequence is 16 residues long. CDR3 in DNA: TGCGCCAGCAGCCAAGTAACTGCAAATACTAATTCACCCCTCCACTTT. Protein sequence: CASSQVTANTNSPLHF.

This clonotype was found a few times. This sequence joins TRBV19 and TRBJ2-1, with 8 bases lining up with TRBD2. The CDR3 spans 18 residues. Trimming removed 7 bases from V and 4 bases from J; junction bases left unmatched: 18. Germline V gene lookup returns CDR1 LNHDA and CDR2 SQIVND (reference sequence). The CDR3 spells CASTLLAVAIRGYNEQFF. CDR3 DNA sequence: TGTGCCAGTACCCTACTAGCGGTTGCGATTCGGGGTTACAATGAGCAGTTCTTC.

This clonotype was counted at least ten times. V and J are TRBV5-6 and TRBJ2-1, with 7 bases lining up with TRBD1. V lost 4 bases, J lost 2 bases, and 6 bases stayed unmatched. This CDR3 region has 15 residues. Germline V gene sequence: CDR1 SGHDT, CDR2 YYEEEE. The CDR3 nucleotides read TGTGCCAGCAGCCCGGGACAGCTCGCCTACAATGAGCAGTTCTTC. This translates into CASSPGQLAYNEQFF.

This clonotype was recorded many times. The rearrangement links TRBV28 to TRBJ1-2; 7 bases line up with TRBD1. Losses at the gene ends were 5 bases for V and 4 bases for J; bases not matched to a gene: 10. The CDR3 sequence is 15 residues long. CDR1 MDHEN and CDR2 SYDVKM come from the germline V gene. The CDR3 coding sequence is TGTGCCAGCAGTGTCTCGACAGGGAGGATCTATGGCTACACCTTC. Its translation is CASSVSTGRIYGYTF.

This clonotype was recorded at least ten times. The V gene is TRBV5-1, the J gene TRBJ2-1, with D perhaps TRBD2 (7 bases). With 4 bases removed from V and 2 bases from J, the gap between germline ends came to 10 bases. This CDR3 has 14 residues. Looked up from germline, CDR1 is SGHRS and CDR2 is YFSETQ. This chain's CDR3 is CASSPGGTYNEQFF. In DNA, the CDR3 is TGCGCCAGCAGCCCGGGGGGCACCTACAATGAGCAGTTCTTC.

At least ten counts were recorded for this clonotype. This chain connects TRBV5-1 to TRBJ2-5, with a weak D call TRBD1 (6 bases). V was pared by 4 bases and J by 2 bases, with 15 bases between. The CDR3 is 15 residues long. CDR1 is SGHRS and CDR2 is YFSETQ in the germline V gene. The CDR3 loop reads CASSPTGQKQETQYF. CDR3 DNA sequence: TGCGCCAGCAGCCCGACGGGACAAAAACAAGAGACCCAGTACTTC.

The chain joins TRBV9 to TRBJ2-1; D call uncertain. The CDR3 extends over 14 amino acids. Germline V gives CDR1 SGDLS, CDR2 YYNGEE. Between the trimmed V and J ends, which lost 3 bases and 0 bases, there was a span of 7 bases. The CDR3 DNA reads TGTGCCAGCAGCGGAAAGGGCTCCTACAATGAGCAGTTCTTC. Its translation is CASSGKGSYNEQFF.

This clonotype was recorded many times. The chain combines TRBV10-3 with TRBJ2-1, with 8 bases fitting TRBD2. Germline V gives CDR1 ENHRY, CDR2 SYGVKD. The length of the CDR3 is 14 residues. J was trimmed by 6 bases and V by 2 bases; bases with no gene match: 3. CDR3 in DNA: TGTGCCATCAGTGAGCAGCGGGAGAGCAATGAGCAGTTCTTC. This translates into CAISEQRESNEQFF.

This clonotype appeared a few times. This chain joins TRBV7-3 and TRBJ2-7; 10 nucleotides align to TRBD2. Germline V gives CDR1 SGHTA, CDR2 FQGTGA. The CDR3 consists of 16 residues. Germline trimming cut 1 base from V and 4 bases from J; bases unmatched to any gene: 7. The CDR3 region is CASSLSPLAGVYEQYF. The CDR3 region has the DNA TGTGCCAGCAGCTTAAGTCCGCTAGCGGGAGTATACGAGCAGTACTTC. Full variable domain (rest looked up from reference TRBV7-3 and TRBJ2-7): GAGVSQTPSNKVTEKGKYVELRCDPISGHTALYWYRQSLGQGPEFLIYFQGTGAADDSGLPNDRFFAVRPEGSVSTLKIQRTERGDSAVYLCASSLSPLAGVYEQYFGPGTRLTVT.

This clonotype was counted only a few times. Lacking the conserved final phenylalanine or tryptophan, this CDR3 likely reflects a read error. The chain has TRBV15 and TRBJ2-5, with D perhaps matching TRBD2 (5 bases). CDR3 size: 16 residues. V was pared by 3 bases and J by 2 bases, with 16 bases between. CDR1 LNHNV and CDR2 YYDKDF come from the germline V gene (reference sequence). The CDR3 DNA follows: TGTGCCACCAGCAGTGCTCGGGGAGTCGGTCAAGAGACCCAGTACCTC. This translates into CATSSARGVGQETQYL.

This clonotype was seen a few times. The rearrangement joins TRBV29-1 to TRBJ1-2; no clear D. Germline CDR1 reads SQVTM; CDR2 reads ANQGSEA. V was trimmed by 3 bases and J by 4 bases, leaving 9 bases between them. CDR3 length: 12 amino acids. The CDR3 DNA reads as TGCAGCGTTGATTTGCCTGGCTATGGCTACACCTTC. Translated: CSVDLPGYGYTF.

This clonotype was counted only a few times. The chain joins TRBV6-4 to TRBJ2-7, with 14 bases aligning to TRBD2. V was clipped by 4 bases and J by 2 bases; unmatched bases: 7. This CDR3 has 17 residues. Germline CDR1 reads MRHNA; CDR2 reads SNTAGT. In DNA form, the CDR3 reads TGTGCCAGCAGTGCCCCAGGGACTAGCGGGGGAACCTACGAGCAGTACTTC. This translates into CASSAPGTSGGTYEQYF.